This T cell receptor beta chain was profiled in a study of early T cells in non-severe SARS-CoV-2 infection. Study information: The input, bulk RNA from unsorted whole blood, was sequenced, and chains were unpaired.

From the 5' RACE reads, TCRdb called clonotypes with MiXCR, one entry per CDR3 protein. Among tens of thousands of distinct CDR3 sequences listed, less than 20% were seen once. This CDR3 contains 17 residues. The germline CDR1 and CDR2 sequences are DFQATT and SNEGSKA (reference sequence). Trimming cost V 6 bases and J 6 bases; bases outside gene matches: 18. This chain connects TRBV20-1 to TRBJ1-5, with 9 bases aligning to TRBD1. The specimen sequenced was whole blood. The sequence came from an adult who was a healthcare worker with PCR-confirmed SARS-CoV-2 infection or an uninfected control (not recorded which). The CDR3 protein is CSAIHRGRGLGSQPQHF. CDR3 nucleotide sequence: TGCAGTGCCATTCACAGGGGGCGCGGGCTTGGGAGTCAGCCCCAGCATTTT.